A selection of T cell receptor beta chains follows, all from one sample in a study of blood T cell repertoires in COVID-19. Repertoires were generated with immunoSEQ multiplex PCR, while TCRdb's copy carries only in-frame clones and drops some. Found here are about 78,000 clones, approximately 86% of them singletons; the top ten hold about 5%. Material for sequencing was peripheral blood. These receptors were collected from a man aged 50-59 years with active or convalescent COVID-19. Both conserved end residues are part of each CDR3. A D gene is named only where the DNA matches it firmly. Part of the rows lack a size; the others show once, few, many or a class for expanded clones.

clone_size	v_call	d_call	j_call	cdr3_nt	cdr3_aa
-	TRBV27	TRBD1	TRBJ2-2	TGTGCCAGCAGTTTGTTTGGCACAGGGGTCAACACCGGGGAGCTGTTTTTT	CASSLFGTGVNTGELFF
once	TRBV7-9	TRBD2	TRBJ2-5	TGTGCCAGCAGCTTACGGGGGGATGAGGAGACCCAGTACTTC	CASSLRGDEETQYF
once	TRBV6-5	-	TRBJ1-2	TGTGCCAGCAGTTACTCGACCCCTGGAAGGGGTAACGGCTACACCTTC	CASSYSTPGRGNGYTF
-	TRBV7-9	TRBD1	TRBJ2-2	TGTGCCAGCAGCCGGAGGACAGGGGTTATCGGGGAGCTGTTTTTT	CASSRRTGVIGELFF
-	TRBV9	TRBD2	TRBJ2-1	TGTGCCAGCAGCAAGACTAGCCTGAATGAGCAGTTCTTC	CASSKTSLNEQFF
-	TRBV11-1	-	TRBJ2-1	TGTGCCAGCAGCTTAGCGGCAGGGCCCAATGAGCAGTTCTTC	CASSLAAGPNEQFF
-	TRBV28	-	TRBJ1-4	TGTGCCAGCAGGCCGACAGGAGGTAATGAAAAACTGTTTTTT	CASRPTGGNEKLFF
once	TRBV18	-	TRBJ2-5	TGTGCCAGCTCACCGATTGGAACACGGACAGCAAAAGAGACCCAGTACTTC	CASSPIGTRTAKETQYF
-	TRBV19	-	TRBJ1-2	TGTGCCAGTAGTCCTTGGACACCTAACTATGGCTACACCTTC	CASSPWTPNYGYTF
few	TRBV2	TRBD1	TRBJ2-5	TGTGCCAGCAGGAGCAGGGGGTCTTACCAAGAGACCCAGTACTTC	CASRSRGSYQETQYF
-	TRBV19	-	TRBJ2-7	TGTGCCAGTAGTCCTCGGTACGGGTACGAGCAGTACTTC	CASSPRYGYEQYF
once	TRBV5-1	-	TRBJ1-1	TGCGCCAGCAGCTTGGCCTTTGGAGGGAACACTGAAGCTTTCTTT	CASSLAFGGNTEAFF
once	TRBV7-2	-	TRBJ2-5	TGTGCCAGCAGCGCGCAGGGGGGAGAGACCCAGTACTTC	CASSAQGGETQYF
-	TRBV28	-	TRBJ1-5	TGTGCCAGCAGTACGACAGTTTTGAATCAGCCCCAGCATTTT	CASSTTVLNQPQHF
-	TRBV3-1/TRBV3-2	-	TRBJ1-2	TGTGCCAGCAGCACACAGGGTCGCTATGGCTACACCTTC	CASSTQGRYGYTF
-	TRBV19	-	TRBJ1-4	TGTGCCAGTACCAGTCAGGGGAATGAAAAACTGTTTTTT	CASTSQGNEKLFF
-	TRBV4-1	TRBD2	TRBJ2-3	TGCGCCAGCAGCCAAGTTAGCGGGGTCCGCACAGATACGCAGTATTTT	CASSQVSGVRTDTQYF
-	TRBV28	TRBD1	TRBJ1-4	TGTGCCAGCAGTCAGGGGGCAATTAATGAAAAACTGTTTTTT	CASSQGAINEKLFF
-	TRBV28	TRBD1	TRBJ1-2	TGTGCCAGCAGCTCTGGACAGGGGCGCGGCTACACCTTC	CASSSGQGRGYTF
-	TRBV7-2	TRBD1	TRBJ1-1	TGTGCCAGCAGCTTGGTTAGGACAGGGACGACTGAAGCTTTCTTT	CASSLVRTGTTEAFF
-	TRBV28	-	TRBJ1-5	TGTGCCAGCAGTTTATTGCGTCAGCCCCAGCATTTT	CASSLLRQPQHF
-	TRBV5-5	TRBD1	TRBJ2-2	TGTGCCAGCAGCCGCAGAGGGACAGGGGCGAACACCGGGGAGCTGTTTTTT	CASSRRGTGANTGELFF
few	TRBV4-3	-	TRBJ1-4	TGCGCCAGCAGCCAAGGGGGGGGCTCTAATGAAAAACTGTTTTTT	CASSQGGGSNEKLFF
once	TRBV6-2/TRBV6-3	-	TRBJ2-3	TGTGCCAGCAGTTACTCCGGACTCACAGATACGCAGTATTTT	CASSYSGLTDTQYF
-	TRBV29-1	TRBD1	TRBJ2-3	TGCAGCGTTGATCCCCGAAGCGGACAGGCGGGCACAGATACGCAGTATTTT	CSVDPRSGQAGTDTQYF